Below, 17 T cell receptor beta chains from the same sample are listed, as sequenced in a study of breast tumors, draining lymph nodes, adjacent tissues. Axillary draining lymph nodes of breast cancer patients supplied the node samples. MiXCR was run by TCRdb on the multiplex PCR reads, yielding one entry per CDR3 protein. The sample lists about 94,000 distinct CDR3 sequences, roughly 30% occurring once. The material sequenced was axillary lymph node tissue. The origin of the receptors is a female donor with breast cancer. Some clones in this sample may be carry-over from other donors' samples.

This clonotype has a count of ten or more. The chain recombines TRBV27 with TRBJ2-2, with a weak D call TRBD2 (6 bases). The V gene lost 2 bases and the J gene lost 4 bases, with 11 bases spanning the gap. Germline-derived CDR1 and CDR2 are MNHEY and SMNVEV (reference sequence). CDR3 length: 15 residues. In DNA form, the CDR3 reads TGTGCCAGCAGTTTAAAAGCGGGCTCCACCGGGGAGCTGTTTTTT. Translated, it gives CASSLKAGSTGELFF.

The chain couples TRBV28 to TRBJ2-3; a weak D match, TRBD1 (6 bases). The germline CDR1 and CDR2 sequences are MDHEN and SYDVKM. This CDR3 spans 15 amino acids. With 5 bases removed from V and 4 bases from J, the gap between germline ends came to 16 bases. CDR3: CASSLQGFWADTQYF. DNA for the CDR3: TGTGCCAGCAGTCTACAGGGTTTCTGGGCAGATACGCAGTATTTT.

This clonotype was counted at least ten times. The rearrangement joins TRBV20-1 to TRBJ2-1; TRBD2 matches 12 bases. CDR3 size: 13 residues. CDR1 DFQATT and CDR2 SNEGSKA come from the germline V gene (reference sequence). V lost 6 bases to trimming and J lost 7 bases; unmatched junction nucleotides: 4. DNA for the CDR3: TGCAGTGCACCAGGACTAGCGGGAAATGAGCAGTTCTTC. Its translation: CSAPGLAGNEQFF.

In its sample, this clonotype was seen many times. The junction departs from the called germline gene at one end, perhaps through a read error. V is TRBV11-3 and J is TRBJ2-5, with 8 bases fitting TRBD1. The CDR3 loop spans 13 amino acids. Germline CDR1 is SGHNT and CDR2 is YENEEA. CDR3 coding DNA: TGTGCCGGCAGTTTACAGGGGGGAGAGACCCAGTACTTC. Translated: CAGSLQGGETQYF. The variable domain in full, with the rest retrieved from reference TRBV11-3 and TRBJ2-5, is EAGVVQSPRYKIIEKKQPVAFWCNPISGHNTLYWYLQNLGQGPELLIRYENEEAVDDSQLPKDRFSAERLKGVDSTLKIQPAELGDSAVYLCAGSLQGGETQYFGPGTRLLVL.

A few counts support this clonotype. Since no conserved phenylalanine or tryptophan closes the CDR3, a read error is the likely cause. The rearrangement uses TRBV7-2 and TRBJ2-5; D ambiguous. Germline CDR1 is SGHTA and CDR2 is FQGNSA. This CDR3 region has 14 residues. V shed 4 bases and J shed 2 bases, with 11 bases lying between them. The CDR3 sequence is CASSSGRGQETQYL. The CDR3 region has the DNA TGTGCCAGCAGCTCCGGTCGAGGTCAAGAGACCCAGTACCTC.

This clonotype was counted between two and nine times. Being one base from a much bigger clone, this may be a read error. The rearrangement joins TRBV11-3 to TRBJ2-1; 8 nucleotides line up with TRBD1. The germline V gene encodes CDR1 SGHNT and CDR2 YENEEA. V shed 5 bases, J shed 7 bases, and the junction held 10 bases outside the gene matches. The CDR3 extends over 15 amino acids. For the CDR3, the DNA is TGTGCCAGCAGCCTTATCCAGGGGGCCGGGAATGAGCAGTTCTTC. This encodes CASSLIQGAGNEQFF.

This chain links TRBV6-1 with TRBJ1-5; 9 bases agree with TRBD1. Germline CDR1 is MNHNS and CDR2 is SASEGT. The V gene end was trimmed by 4 bases and the J gene end by 4 bases; junction bases not matched to a gene: 8. The CDR3 runs 16 residues. Here the CDR3 DNA reads TGTGCCAGCAGTGTGAAGGGGGACAGGGAAAATCAGCCCCAGCATTTT. This sequence encodes CASSVKGDRENQPQHF.

This clonotype was found many times. This sequence may be a read error, since a much larger clone differs from it by one base. The chain couples TRBV3-2 to TRBJ2-7. TRBV3-2 is a known pseudogene. The CDR3 loop spans 11 amino acids. The CDR3, as DNA: TGTGCCAGCAGCCACTCCTACGAGCAGTACTTC. It codes for CASSHSYEQYF.

This clonotype was counted at least ten times. The chain is built from TRBV12-3 or TRBV12-4 and TRBJ2-3; 8 bases map to TRBD2. The V segment lost 6 bases and the J segment 1 base; nucleotides outside the gene matches: 15. The CDR3 extends over 18 amino acids. The CDR3 reads CASRGLGSAGGRTDTQYF. The CDR3 DNA reads TGTGCCAGCAGGGGACTGGGCAGTGCGGGAGGACGCACAGATACGCAGTATTTT.

This clonotype was observed many times. This sequence joins TRBV11-2 and TRBJ2-3; the D is unclear. The CDR3 is made up of 14 amino acids. Germline assignment: CDR1 SGHAT and CDR2 FQNNGV. With 3 bases removed from V and 2 bases from J, the gap between germline ends came to 9 bases. The CDR3 spells CASSFFGPTDTQYF. CDR3 nucleotide sequence: TGTGCCAGCAGCTTTTTCGGACCCACAGATACGCAGTATTTT.

This clonotype was seen many times. This chain links TRBV12-3 or TRBV12-4 with TRBJ2-3, with 9 positions matching TRBD2. Germline trimming cut 5 bases from V and 3 bases from J; bases unmatched to any gene: 6. The CDR3 is made up of 15 amino acids. The CDR3 loop reads CASSEGTSWTDTQYF. In DNA, the CDR3 is TGTGCCAGCAGTGAAGGGACTAGCTGGACAGATACGCAGTATTTT.

This clonotype was seen only once. The CDR3, as DNA: TGTGCCAGCAGTTTATTGGGGTCGTATAGCACAGATACGCAGCATTTT. The encoded protein is CASSLLGSYSTDTQHF. The chain employs TRBV12-3 or TRBV12-4 and TRBJ2-3; D gene ambiguous. The end of the DNA is better explained by TRBJ1-5, so the J call may be wrong. The CDR3 loop spans 16 amino acids.

This clonotype appeared many times. The rearrangement joins TRBV28 to TRBJ1-2; no reliable D call. V gave up 3 bases and J gave up 3 bases, with 8 bases separating them. The CDR3 extends over 13 amino acids. Germline-derived CDR1 and CDR2 are MDHEN and SYDVKM. The CDR3 is CASSFETHYGYTF. CDR3 sequence (DNA): TGTGCCAGCAGTTTTGAGACCCACTATGGCTACACCTTC.

This chain links TRBV10-3 with TRBJ2-7; 7 bases agree with TRBD2. V trimming: 8 bases; J trimming: 5 bases; junction bases outside the gene matches: 12. The CDR3 has 14 amino acids. Germline CDR1 and CDR2: ENHRY and SYGVKD. CDR3: CAIGLTSDPHEQYF. CDR3 bases: TGTGCCATCGGCCTCACTAGCGATCCCCACGAGCAGTACTTC.

This clonotype was seen ten or more times. This chain joins TRBV12-3 or TRBV12-4 and TRBJ1-3; a possible D gene is TRBD1 (6 bases). Trimming shortened V by 6 bases and J by 0 bases, and 12 bases separated the two germline ends. This CDR3 comprises 15 residues. In DNA, the CDR3 is TGTGCCAGCAGAGACGACAGGAACTCTGGAAACACCATATATTTT. It is translated as CASRDDRNSGNTIYF.

This clonotype was detected many times. Written as DNA, the CDR3 is TGCGCCAGCAGCTCCGGAGGAAGCACAGATACGCAGTATTTT. Translated: CASSSGGSTDTQYF. The chain has TRBV5-1 and TRBJ2-3; D may be TRBD2 (5 bases). This CDR3 is built from 14 residues. Per the germline V gene, CDR1 is SGHRS and CDR2 is YFSETQ. Trimming took 3 bases from V and 0 from J, leaving 8 bases between them. Based on the CDR3 plus reference TRBV5-1 and TRBJ2-3, the full variable domain is KAGVTQTPRYLIKTRGQQVTLSCSPISGHRSVSWYQQTPGQGLQFLFEYFSETQRNKGNFPGRFSGRQFSNSRSEMNVSTLELGDSALYLCASSSGGSTDTQYFGPGTRLTVL.

In its sample, this clonotype was seen many times. The genes are TRBV11-2 and TRBJ2-5; perhaps TRBD1 as D (6 bases). This CDR3 comprises 15 residues. V was pared by 5 bases and J by 7 bases, with 20 bases between. The germline V gene has CDR1 SGHAT and CDR2 FQNNGV. In nucleotides, the CDR3 is TGTGCCAGCAGCCCTGCTGGGGGCAGGTACGCGACCCAGTACTTC. This translates into CASSPAGGRYATQYF.